Below, one T cell receptor (beta chain) is given with its context. The length of the CDR3 is 16 residues. With V trimmed by 5 bases and J by 1 base, 6 bases remained unmatched. Germline V CDR1 and CDR2: SGHVS, FQNEAQ. This record belongs to a study of blood T cell repertoires in COVID-19. Study details: The United States, Italy and Spain provided the acute and convalescent COVID-19 samples. In each case, the material was cDNA or gDNA derived from T cells, B-cell-depleted T cells, or PBMCs.

Here immunoSEQ multiplex PCR was the method, and the copy in TCRdb shows in-frame clones only, minus some. The data show about 78,000 clones, around nine tenths seen once. V is TRBV7-8 and J is TRBJ2-5; 11 nucleotides agree with TRBD1. Sequencing was performed on peripheral blood. This TCR was sampled from a middle-aged man with active or convalescent COVID-19. The chain's CDR3 is CASSRTGGIFQETQYF. Written as DNA, the CDR3 is TGTGCCAGCAGCCGGACAGGGGGCATTTTCCAAGAGACCCAGTACTTC.